A single sample is the source of the 10 T cell receptor beta chains below, sequenced in a study of OX40 agonist ivuxolimab in advanced cancers. The method was immunoSEQ multiplex PCR; TCRdb's version includes in-frame clones alone and lacks a portion of them. The data show 95,000 to 150,000 clones, less than 95% seen once. The sequences come from CD4+ or CD8+ T cells sorted from blood, collected in a trial of the OX40 agonist ivuxolimab. The receptor source for this set is an adult with an advanced solid tumor such as melanoma, head and neck, liver or kidney cancer.

The gene calls are TRBV18 and TRBJ1-5; 7 nucleotides line up with TRBD1. Germline loops: CDR1 KGHSH, CDR2 LQKENI. The CDR3 covers 15 residues. V was clipped by 2 bases and J by 7 bases; unmatched bases: 8. The CDR3 sequence is CASSPGVGGDQPQHF. As DNA, the CDR3 is TGTGCCAGCTCACCAGGTGTAGGGGGCGACCAGCCCCAGCATTTT.

The rearrangement uses TRBV5-5 and TRBJ1-5; no clear D. This CDR3 spans 14 amino acids. Germline V CDR1 and CDR2: SGHKS, YYEKEE (reference sequence). The V end lost 2 bases, the J end lost 7 bases, and 13 bases lay between the germline ends. As DNA, the CDR3 is TGTGCCAGCAGCTTTGACTCAAAAGGGCAGCCCCAGCATTTT. Amino acid sequence: CASSFDSKGQPQHF.

The table lists this clone with a count of one. The chain joins TRBV7-2 to TRBJ2-3; D is perhaps TRBD1 (6 bases). CDR3 size: 14 residues. V lost 3 bases and J lost 8, with 15 bases in between. Germline lookup yields CDR1 SGHTA and CDR2 FQGNSA. The CDR3 DNA reads TGTGCCAGCAGCTTGACAGGCCCGGTAGTTACGCAGTATTTT. Protein sequence: CASSLTGPVVTQYF.

The chain carries TRBV30 and TRBJ2-7, with 7 bases aligning to TRBD2. V shed 2 bases, J shed 3 bases, and the junction held 4 bases outside the gene matches. CDR3 length: 13 amino acids. Germline V gene lookup returns CDR1 GTSNPN and CDR2 SVGIG (reference sequence). Written as DNA, the CDR3 is TGTGCCTGGAGTTGGACTAGTGGCTACGAGCAGTACTTC. Amino acid sequence: CAWSWTSGYEQYF. Full variable domain (remainder filled in from reference TRBV30 and TRBJ2-7): SQTIHQWPATLVQPVGSPLSLECTVEGTSNPNLYWYRQAAGRGLQLLFYSVGIGQISSEVPQNLSASRPQDRQFILSSKKLLLSDSGFYLCAWSWTSGYEQYFGPGTRLTVT.

The chain employs TRBV7-3 and TRBJ2-2, with TRBD2 identical over 10 bases. CDR1 is SGHTA and CDR2 is FQGTGA in the germline V gene. J gave up 5 bases and V 4 bases, and 4 bases lay outside the gene matches. CDR3 size: 15 residues. The CDR3 region is CASSSRTSGTGELFF. CDR3 sequence (DNA): TGTGCCAGCAGCTCCCGGACTAGCGGTACCGGGGAGCTGTTTTTT.

The chain couples TRBV7-9 to TRBJ2-7; 12 bases are shared with TRBD2. The CDR3 contains 15 residues. After removal of 3 bases from V and 5 bases from J, the junction contained 5 bases not matched to a gene. In germline, CDR1 is SEHNR, CDR2 FQNEAQ (reference sequence). This CDR3 is CASSLTSGSTHEQYF. CDR3 nucleotide sequence: TGTGCCAGCAGCTTGACTAGCGGGAGTACCCACGAGCAGTACTTC.

The J gene is TRBJ2-7, the V gene TRBV6-5, with TRBD1 identical over 9 bases. CDR3 length: 15 amino acids. Looked up from germline, CDR1 is MNHEY and CDR2 is SVGAGI. The junction had 10 bases not matched to a gene; V was cut back by 7 bases and J by 3 bases. In DNA, the CDR3 is TGTGCCAGCATAAAGACGGGACAGGGCATCTACGAGCAGTACTTC. Amino acid sequence: CASIKTGQGIYEQYF.

The count of this clone is one. The V gene is TRBV5-1, the J gene TRBJ1-2; D remains unclear. Per germline, CDR1 SGHRS and CDR2 YFSETQ. The CDR3 extends over 16 amino acids. Trimming stripped 5 bases from V and 5 bases from J, with 22 bases between. CDR3 amino acids: CASSPETTTARYGYTF. For the CDR3, the DNA is TGCGCCAGCAGTCCGGAGACGACAACTGCGAGGTATGGCTACACCTTC. The full variable domain, completed using reference TRBV5-1 and TRBJ1-2, is KAGVTQTPRYLIKTRGQQVTLSCSPISGHRSVSWYQQTPGQGLQFLFEYFSETQRNKGNFPGRFSGRQFSNSRSEMNVSTLELGDSALYLCASSPETTTARYGYTFGSGTRLTVV.

Here the CDR3 DNA reads TGTGCCAGCTCACCACCGGACGGGGCCAACGTCCTGACTTTC. Translation gives CASSPPDGANVLTF. The chain employs TRBV18 and TRBJ2-6, with unresolved D. CDR1 is KGHSH, CDR2 LQKENI, per germline. The CDR3 consists of 14 residues. Trimming removed 0 bases from V and 4 bases from J, with 4 bases in between. Filled out from reference TRBV18 and TRBJ2-6, the complete variable domain reads NAGVMQNPRHLVRRRGQEARLRCSPMKGHSHVYWYRQLPEEGLKFMVYLQKENIIDESGMPKERFSAEFPKEGPSILRIQQVVRGDSAAYFCASSPPDGANVLTFGAGSRLTVL.

The rearrangement uses TRBV28 and TRBJ2-1, with 9 bases fitting TRBD2. This CDR3 spans 16 amino acids. The germline V gene has CDR1 MDHEN and CDR2 SYDVKM. V was pared by 3 bases and J by 3 bases, with 6 bases of the junction left unmatched. CDR3 DNA sequence: TGTGCCAGCAGTTTGGGGGCTAGCGGGATCTACAATGAGCAGTTCTTC. As protein: CASSLGASGIYNEQFF.